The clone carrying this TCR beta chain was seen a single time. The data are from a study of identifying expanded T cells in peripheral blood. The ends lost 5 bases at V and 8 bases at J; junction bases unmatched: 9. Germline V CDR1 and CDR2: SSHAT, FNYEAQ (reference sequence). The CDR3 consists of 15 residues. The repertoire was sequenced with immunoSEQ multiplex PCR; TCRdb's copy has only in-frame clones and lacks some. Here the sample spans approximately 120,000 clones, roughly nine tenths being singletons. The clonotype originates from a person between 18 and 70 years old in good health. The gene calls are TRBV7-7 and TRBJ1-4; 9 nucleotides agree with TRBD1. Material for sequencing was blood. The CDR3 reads CASSPSDRGNEKLFF. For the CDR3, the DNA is TGTGCCAGCAGCCCATCGGACAGGGGAAACGAAAAACTGTTTTTT.